The entry that follows covers one TCR beta chain sequence. This clone was counted a single time. Its recognized antigen is unknown. One base away there is no much larger clone; base qualities are not given. The data are from a study of cytomegalovirus exposure and HLA in healthy donors (dated by TCRdb to about 2017). Background for the entire study: According to a later analysis, the 120 or so validation repertoires were produced on the same platform as the roughly 600 repertoires of the first cohort. To predict cytomegalovirus infection status, the study combined high-throughput TCR immunosequencing, statistical association of individual TCRs with disease status, and machine learning. The aim of the study was to test whether cataloging public T cell receptors could identify signatures of past pathogen exposure. Along with the roughly 670-subject first cohort, a separate validation cohort of over 90 different subjects was used. Study-wide conclusions, independent of this receptor: A few of the identified cytomegalovirus-associated TCR beta chains were confirmed in vitro to be specific for cytomegalovirus antigens. A total of about 180 TCR beta chains were listed by the study as associated with cytomegalovirus. While some public TCRs were present in many individuals, most TCR sequences turned up only very rarely across donors. The validation cohort had no HLA typing available for a later analysis, so co-occurrence within that cohort was assessed over all 120 or so repertoires. The authors suggested that the approach could potentially be extended to other disease states and immunological phenotypes. In a later analysis, TCRs clustered in the first cohort were found to also tend to co-occur in the approximately 110 validation repertoires, with 94% of cluster scores above 0. Cytomegalovirus status was reported to be diagnosed by the classifier with high specificity and sensitivity in both the original and validation cohorts.

The donors were included in the validation cohort of some 110 subjects, a group kept apart from the approximately 700-subject first cohort. Counted from cysteine to phenylalanine, this CDR3 has 15 amino acids. The CDR3 DNA has 45 bases and is translated from base 1. CDR1 and CDR2, looked up from the germline V gene, are SGHTA and FQGNSA. V was cut back by 2 bases and J by 2 bases, leaving a gap of 12 bases between them. Receptors were amplified or captured by the immunoSEQ multiplex PCR assay. The authors processed their data as follows. A statistical classification framework was developed to diagnose cytomegalovirus status using the catalog of TCR beta chain sequences. In TCRdb, the immuneACCESS table is reduced to in-frame sequences with V and J assigned. These tables do not hold every clone; where another copy was compared, an unresolved V gene accounts for under half, and the others remain unexplained. Clone size and the V and J calls come from that table; the DNA yielded D and trimming. The sample table lists over 150,000 clones, about 96% of them with a count of one. The ten most abundant clones make up approximately 0.97% of the sample.

The specimen sequenced was PBMCs. The clonotype originates from a woman between 18 and 29 years old in good health and CMV-seronegative. The chain links TRBV7-2 with TRBJ2-5, with TRBD2 perhaps the D gene, on 6 matching bases. In nucleotide form, the sequence is TGTGCCAGCAGCTTATTAGGAGGGAATCAAGAGACCCAGTACTTC. This gives the protein CASSLLGGNQETQYF.